This T cell receptor (beta chain) was captured by sequencing in a study of T cell repertoires in cytomegalovirus infection. Study as a whole: Through public TCR beta signatures, both CMV infection and matching HLA type were indicated. General study results and limits: HLA-C-restricted TCR beta clonotypes specific for CMV led the ex vivo response. Summed public TCR beta family frequency identified CMV carriers bearing the relevant HLA.

TCRdb fed the reads into MiXCR, producing one record per CDR3 protein. The sample has around 280,000 distinct CDR3 sequences, around 15% seen once. This clonotype was seen repeatedly, ten times or more. Its specificity is not known. The junction departs from germline at one end; a sequencing error may be responsible. Specimen: PBMCs. The receptor was derived from a human donor in good health (CMV status not recorded). Some clones in this sample may be carry-over from other donors' samples.

CDR3 sequence: CASSLSAWGPGTEAFF. The CDR3 region has the DNA TGTGCCAGCAGTTTAAGCGCGTGGGGTCCTGGCACTGAAGCTTTCTTT. This chain links TRBV7-3 with TRBJ1-1; D unclear. CDR3 length: 16 amino acids. The germline V gene has CDR1 SGHTA and CDR2 FQGTGA.